This T cell receptor (beta chain) emerged from a study of monozygotic twins with inflammatory bowel disease. Whole-study results and caveats: Relative clonotype sharing with others was diminished in IBD patients versus healthy twins, particularly with disease activity. By inverse Simpson index, TCRbeta diversity was lower in IBD patients than in healthy co-twins. No discrimination was achieved between different T cell subtypes.

Concerning this clonotype itself: The antigen is not known.

Germline V CDR1 and CDR2: KGHSH, LQKENI. The CDR3 is 13 amino acids. TCRdb processed the 5' RACE reads again and assigns one entry to each CDR3 protein, with no DNA. Its table lists 210,000 or so distinct CDR3 sequences. This chain uses TRBV18 with TRBJ2-2; TCRdb's D call, TRBD2, is unchecked because there is no DNA. Sequenced sample: blood. The sequence derives from a human donor with ulcerative colitis or Crohn's disease, or a healthy co-twin of an affected twin (not recorded which). The CDR3 protein is CASSDLSGGELFF.